Listed below are T cell receptor beta chains from one sample, sequenced in a study of T cells in Graves' hyperthyroidism and ophthalmopathy. TCRdb analysed the multiplex PCR reads with MiXCR anew, one entry per CDR3 protein. Among about 770,000 distinct CDR3 sequences listed, about 19% were seen once. The sequenced material came from blood. Every receptor here comes from a woman in her forties or fifties with Graves' hyperthyroidism that later progressed to Graves' ophthalmopathy. Both conserved end residues are part of each CDR3. A D gene is named only where the DNA matches it firmly. Clone sizes are given selectively: once, few, many, or a class where the clone is expanded.

>TRBV20-1|-|TRBJ2-7|many
TGCAGTGCTAGAGGGTTTCAGGCCTACGAGCAGTACTTC
CSARGFQAYEQYF
>TRBV2|TRBD1|TRBJ1-1|many
TGTGCCAGCAGACGGGACAGATCCGAAGCTTTCTTT
CASRRDRSEAFF
>TRBV11-3|TRBD1|TRBJ1-2|-
TGTGCCAGCAGCTTAGGGTCTAGGTACAGGGGAACTTCTGGCTACACCTTC
CASSLGSRYRGTSGYTF
>TRBV30|TRBD1|TRBJ1-2|many
TGTGCCTGGGGGGACAGGGACTATGGTGGCTACACCTTC
CAWGDRDYGGYTF
>TRBV10-3|-|TRBJ1-1|many
TGTGCCATCAGTGAGTCTGAGAGGTCTGAAGCTTTCTTT
CAISESERSEAFF
>TRBV7-2|TRBD1|TRBJ1-3|-
TGTGCCAGCAGTTCACGGGACAGGGGAAGAAACACCATATATTTT
CASSSRDRGRNTIYF
>TRBV10-3|-|TRBJ2-7|many
TGTGCCATTTCGGACTCCTACGAGCAGTACTTC
CAISDSYEQYF
>TRBV20-1|-|TRBJ1-1|-
TGCAGTGCTAGAGATGGGACGTTTAGCGCTGAAGCTTTCTTT
CSARDGTFSAEAFF
>TRBV5-1|-|TRBJ2-3|many
TGCGCCAGCAGATACCGGGACCGTAGCACAGATACGCAGTATTTT
CASRYRDRSTDTQYF
>TRBV12-3/TRBV12-4|TRBD1|TRBJ2-2|-
TGTGCCAGCAGACAGGGGTCCGCCGGGGAGCTGTTTTTT
CASRQGSAGELFF
>TRBV20-1|-|TRBJ1-3|-
TGCAGTGCTAGAGATGGGGAAAGGTCTGGAAACACCATATATTTT
CSARDGERSGNTIYF
>TRBV4-1|-|TRBJ1-2|few
TGCGCCAGCAGCAAGCCGGACGGGGGCTACACCTTC
CASSKPDGGYTF
>TRBV18|-|TRBJ1-2|many
TGTGCCAGCTCACCCGAACAGAAAGGCTATGGCTACACCTTC
CASSPEQKGYGYTF
>TRBV11-2|-|TRBJ1-1|few
TGTGCCAGCAGCTTCGGGCACACGGGCACTGAAGCTTTCTTT
CASSFGHTGTEAFF
>TRBV7-2|-|TRBJ2-3|few
TGTGCCAGCCGGGGCAGCAACACAGATACGCAGTATTTT
CASRGSNTDTQYF
>TRBV7-2|TRBD2|TRBJ2-7|-
TGTGCCAGCAGCCCGATGGGGCGGGGGGACTACGAGCAGTACTTC
CASSPMGRGDYEQYF
>TRBV6-2/TRBV6-3|-|TRBJ1-2|many
TGTGCCAGCTCCGAGGAACCTAACTATGGCTACACCTTC
CASSEEPNYGYTF
>TRBV5-1|-|TRBJ2-7|few
TGCGCCAGCAGCTTGGGGGTTAGGGAGAAATCCTACGAGCAGTACTTC
CASSLGVREKSYEQYF
>TRBV11-2|-|TRBJ2-3|many
TGTGCCAGCAGATTAGCTGGCCGTTCCACAGATACGCAGTATTTT
CASRLAGRSTDTQYF
>TRBV7-9|-|TRBJ2-5|-
TGTGCCAGCAGGTTAGGACAGCAAGAGACCCAGTACTTC
CASRLGQQETQYF
>TRBV4-2|TRBD1|TRBJ1-2|once
TGTGCCAGCAGCCAACCGGGACAGGGATACGATGGCTACACCTTC
CASSQPGQGYDGYTF
>TRBV5-5|-|TRBJ1-5|-
TGTGCCAGCAGCTTGACAGCCCTTTTTAGCAATCAGCCCCAGCATTTT
CASSLTALFSNQPQHF
>TRBV3-1|-|TRBJ2-2|-
TGTGCCAGCAGTCTAACGGACACTCCGAAGTTCACCGGGGAGCTGTTTTTT
CASSLTDTPKFTGELFF
>TRBV10-1|TRBD2|TRBJ2-1|-
TGCGCCAGCAGTGAGTGGGGACTAGCGGGGGATTCGGGTGAGCAGTTCTTC
CASSEWGLAGDSGEQFF
>TRBV29-1|-|TRBJ1-2|-
TGCAGCGGGGGGGAGGGGAGCTACACCTTC
CSGGEGSYTF
>TRBV30|TRBD2|TRBJ2-5|many
TGTGCCTGGAGTTCACTAGCGGCGGAGACCCAGTACTTC
CAWSSLAAETQYF
>TRBV19|-|TRBJ2-2|few
TGTGCCAGTAGTCTCACTCCTGACAGTGGGAACACCGGGGAGCTGTTTTTT
CASSLTPDSGNTGELFF
>TRBV29-1|TRBD1|TRBJ1-1|-
TGCAGCGTTGACAGCCAGGGGGCGCTAAGTGGCGAAGCTTTCTTT
CSVDSQGALSGEAFF
>TRBV20-1|-|TRBJ2-2|-
TGCAGTGCTAGAGATCGAGGACGTAGTTGGGGGGAGCTGTTTTTT
CSARDRGRSWGELFF
>TRBV4-1|-|TRBJ1-1|few
TGCGCCAGCAGCCAAGGTCCCAGGGAGAACACTGAAGCTTTCTTT
CASSQGPRENTEAFF
>TRBV7-6|-|TRBJ1-2|many
TGTGCCAGCAGCTTAGCGCCAGAGACTAACTATGGCTACACCTTC
CASSLAPETNYGYTF
>TRBV6-1|-|TRBJ2-7|many
TGTGCCAGCAGTGCCCCCTACATGTATCCCTACGAGCAGTACTTC
CASSAPYMYPYEQYF
>TRBV9|TRBD1|TRBJ1-3|few
TGTGCCAGCAGCGCCCTCCGGGACAGCTCTGGAAACACCATATATTTT
CASSALRDSSGNTIYF
>TRBV18|-|TRBJ1-5|many
TGTGCCAGCTCACCACCGGGTTCTGGGTGGGAGTATCAGCCCCAGCATTTT
CASSPPGSGWEYQPQHF
>TRBV6-2/TRBV6-3|-|TRBJ1-5|many
TGTGCCAGCACCCCATTCGGCAGGGGCGGTGGCAATCAGCCCCAGCATTTT
CASTPFGRGGGNQPQHF
>TRBV20-1|-|TRBJ1-1|few
TGCAGTGCTCCTCAGGTGAGGGGAACTGAAGCTTTCTTT
CSAPQVRGTEAFF
>TRBV6-1|-|TRBJ1-5|many
TGTGCCAGCAGTGGTCGAACGAACAATCAGCCCCAGCATTTT
CASSGRTNNQPQHF
>TRBV3-1|-|TRBJ1-1|-
TGTGCCAGCAGCCAACTCCCCACCTTGAACACTGAAGCTTTCTTT
CASSQLPTLNTEAFF
>TRBV11-2|-|TRBJ1-3|-
TGTGCCAGCAGCACGACCCGACAGGTCTCTGGAAACACCATATATTTT
CASSTTRQVSGNTIYF
>TRBV29-1|TRBD2|TRBJ2-3|-
TGCAGCGTTACTAGCGCGACGCAGTATTTT
CSVTSATQYF
>TRBV6-1|-|TRBJ1-3|few
TGTGCCAGCAGTGTTCAGCGGGCTCCAGGAAACACCATATATTTT
CASSVQRAPGNTIYF
>TRBV25-1|-|TRBJ1-3|few
TGTGCCAGCAGTGATCGGGTAACCATATATTTT
CASSDRVTIYF
>TRBV9|-|TRBJ2-1|-
TGTGCCAGCAGCCCCCGACGGGTTTACAATGAGCAGTTCTTC
CASSPRRVYNEQFF
>TRBV27|-|TRBJ1-2|many
TGTGCCAGCAGTGAGGACCCCGGAAGGAGAGCTAACTATGGCTACACCTTC
CASSEDPGRRANYGYTF
>TRBV5-6|-|TRBJ2-7|-
TGTGCCACTTACCGGGACGTAAGCGATCCCTCCTACGAGCAGTACTTC
CATYRDVSDPSYEQYF
>TRBV15|-|TRBJ2-7|-
TGTGCCACCAGCAGAGATCTGACTTCGAACGAGCAGTACTTC
CATSRDLTSNEQYF
>TRBV5-1|TRBD2|TRBJ2-1|many
TGCGCCAGCAGCTTGCCCGGACTAGCCCCATCGTACAATGAGCAGTTCTTC
CASSLPGLAPSYNEQFF
>TRBV19|-|TRBJ1-5|-
TGTGCCACAGGGTACATGGGGTCATTCGGTCAGCCCCAGCATTTT
CATGYMGSFGQPQHF
>TRBV30|-|TRBJ1-2|few
TGTGCCTGGAGTGGTCGGGGAAACTATGGCTACACCTTC
CAWSGRGNYGYTF
>TRBV20-1|TRBD2|TRBJ2-3|once
TGCAGTGCTAGAGATCTAGGCGGGGGGGCAGGGGATACGCAGTATTTT
CSARDLGGGAGDTQYF
>TRBV11-3|-|TRBJ2-5|many
TGTGCCAGCAGTCCAGGGGGAGGAGAACAAGAGACCCAGTACTTC
CASSPGGGEQETQYF
>TRBV27|-|TRBJ1-2|few
TGTGCCAGCTGGGGAGTCTATGGCTACACCTTC
CASWGVYGYTF
>TRBV20-1|-|TRBJ2-2|few
TGCAGTGCTAGAAAGCCGGTGGGCGGGGAGCTGTTTTTT
CSARKPVGGELFF
>TRBV6-1|-|TRBJ2-7|many
TGTGCCAGCAGTCCGGACAATCTCTACGAGCAGTACTTC
CASSPDNLYEQYF